The source of this T cell receptor (beta chain) is a study of T cells in Graves' hyperthyroidism and ophthalmopathy. There were TCR beta CDR3 regions amplified from RNA transcripts. Primed by the HTBI set, a first-round RT-PCR was run on the TCR CDR3. TCRdb processed the multiplex PCR reads anew with MiXCR; each CDR3 protein has one entry. The sample yields more than 150,000 distinct CDR3 sequences, approximately 15% seen once. Germline assignment: CDR1 SGHAT and CDR2 FQNNGV. The CDR3 runs to 15 residues. Remarks on this clonotype: With a much larger clone just one base away, this may be a read error.

V and J are TRBV11-2 and TRBJ2-7; 11 nucleotides match TRBD2. The TCR sequence derives from a woman aged 50 to 60 with Graves' hyperthyroidism. The sequenced sample consisted of blood. CDR3 sequence reads: CAGSTSTSGAHEQYF. The CDR3 DNA is TGTGCCGGCAGCACGTCGACTAGCGGGGCCCACGAGCAGTACTTC.